This TCR beta chain is drawn from a study of blood T cell repertoires in COVID-19. On the study more broadly: Sites across the United States, Italy and Spain contributed samples from acute and convalescent COVID-19. PBMCs, B-cell-depleted T cells, or T cells provided the cDNA or gDNA that made up the material.

This CDR3 is built from 14 residues. Germline CDR1 is SGHRS and CDR2 is YFSETQ. Trimming stripped 3 bases from V and 1 base from J, with 10 bases between. This clone appeared many times. Per the authors' pipeline: Counts of nucleated cells, estimated from reference gene primer amplification, were obtained. Assay: immunoSEQ multiplex PCR; the TCRdb copy retains only in-frame clones and omits some. V, J and clone size reflect that table, while D and trimming were determined from the DNA. The sample contains under 200,000 clones, 87% of which appear only once. This TCR derives from a man in his forties with active or convalescent COVID-19. This chain links TRBV5-1 with TRBJ1-1; tentatively, D is TRBD1 (6 bases). The sample taken for sequencing was peripheral blood. CDR3: CASSWQGWNTEAFF. As DNA, the CDR3 is TGCGCCAGCAGCTGGCAGGGGTGGAACACTGAAGCTTTCTTT. Full variable domain (missing parts from reference TRBV5-1 and TRBJ1-1): KAGVTQTPRYLIKTRGQQVTLSCSPISGHRSVSWYQQTPGQGLQFLFEYFSETQRNKGNFPGRFSGRQFSNSRSEMNVSTLELGDSALYLCASSWQGWNTEAFFGQGTRLTVV.